These T cell receptor beta chains were read from a single sample in a study of T cells after yellow fever vaccination. MiXCR was run by TCRdb on the 5' RACE reads, yielding one entry per CDR3 protein. The sample shows some 550,000 distinct CDR3 sequences, 19% of them seen only once. Material: PBMCs, obtained 15 days after the yellow fever booster vaccination. The source of these receptors is a man younger than 45 who received the YFV17D yellow fever vaccine. Both conserved end residues are part of each CDR3. The order of the fields is J gene, V gene, D gene, clone size, CDR3 DNA, CDR3 protein. D genes are given only for firm matches. Size is stated for part of the rows, as once, few or many counts, or as a class when the clone is expanded.

TRBJ2-2,TRBV24-1,TRBD1,NA,TGTGCCACCAGTGACAGGGGGCACGGGGAGCTGTTTTTT,CATSDRGHGELFF
TRBJ2-7,TRBV27,TRBD1,NA,TGTGCCAGCAGTCAGCTAGGACAGGGGGACTACGAGCAGTACTTC,CASSQLGQGDYEQYF
TRBJ2-7,TRBV12-3/TRBV12-4,TRBD2,NA,TGTGCCAGCAGTTTGTGGACTAGCGCTGTTCACGAGCAGTACTTC,CASSLWTSAVHEQYF
TRBJ2-7,TRBV12-3/TRBV12-4,TRBD2,few,TGTGCCAGCAGTTTAGCGCGGCTAGCGGGCTACGAGCAGTACTTC,CASSLARLAGYEQYF
TRBJ2-7,TRBV5-1,TRBD2,NA,TGCGCCAGCAGCTTGCAGGGGACTAGCGTAAGCGAGCAGTACTTC,CASSLQGTSVSEQYF
TRBJ2-2,TRBV29-1,NA,few,TGCAGCGTGTCGGACGGGATACGGACCGGGGAGCTGTTTTTT,CSVSDGIRTGELFF
TRBJ2-5,TRBV12-3/TRBV12-4,NA,NA,TGTGCCAGCAGTTTAGGGAACGGCTTTGAGACCCAGTACTTC,CASSLGNGFETQYF
TRBJ2-7,TRBV30,NA,few,TGTGCCTGGAGACCACTGGACCGATTCTCCTACGAGCAGTACTTC,CAWRPLDRFSYEQYF
TRBJ1-1,TRBV7-9,NA,NA,TGTGCCAGCAGCCCTCCACGCGCTGAAGCTTTCTTT,CASSPPRAEAFF
TRBJ2-4,TRBV6-1,NA,few,TGTGCCAGCAGTCATTCAGGGGCCAAAAACATTCAGTACTTC,CASSHSGAKNIQYF
TRBJ2-3,TRBV12-3/TRBV12-4,TRBD2,few,TGTGCCAGCAGTCGATCGGCGGGAGGGCAAGATACGCAGTATTTT,CASSRSAGGQDTQYF
TRBJ2-1,TRBV6-4,NA,NA,TGTGCCACCTTCCCGGGACTCACAGGCGGGCAGTTCTTC,CATFPGLTGGQFF
TRBJ2-5,TRBV29-1,NA,few,TGCAGCGTTGAAGGAGGGGATGAGACCCAGTACTTC,CSVEGGDETQYF
TRBJ2-5,TRBV10-3,NA,few,TGTGCCATCAGTGAGTTGGGGGGAGAAGAGACCCAGTACTTC,CAISELGGEETQYF
TRBJ2-7,TRBV29-1,TRBD1,NA,TGCAGCGTCCTGACAGGGGGCTTCGCGCACTTC,CSVLTGGFAHF